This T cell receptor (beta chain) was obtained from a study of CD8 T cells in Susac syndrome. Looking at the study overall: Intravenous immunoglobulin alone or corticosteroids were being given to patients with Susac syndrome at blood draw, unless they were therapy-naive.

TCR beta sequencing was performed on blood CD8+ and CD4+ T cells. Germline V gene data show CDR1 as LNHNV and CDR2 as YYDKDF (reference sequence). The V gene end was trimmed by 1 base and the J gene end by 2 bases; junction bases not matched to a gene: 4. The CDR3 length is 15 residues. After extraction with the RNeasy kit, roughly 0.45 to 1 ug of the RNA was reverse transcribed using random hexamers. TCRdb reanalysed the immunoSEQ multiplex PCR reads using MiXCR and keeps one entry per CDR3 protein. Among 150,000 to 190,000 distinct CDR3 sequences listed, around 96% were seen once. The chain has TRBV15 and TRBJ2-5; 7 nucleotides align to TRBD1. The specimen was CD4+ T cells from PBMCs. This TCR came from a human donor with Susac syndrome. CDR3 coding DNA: TGTGCCACCAGCAGAGTCTGGGACAGTCAAGAGACCCAGTACTTC. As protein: CATSRVWDSQETQYF.